A single sample is the source of the 24 T cell receptor beta chains below, sequenced in a study of blood T cell repertoires in COVID-19. Repertoires were generated with immunoSEQ multiplex PCR, while TCRdb's copy carries only in-frame clones and drops some. The table records about 84,000 clones, around four fifths of them present only once. Sequencing was performed on peripheral blood. These receptors came from a man older than 75 with active or convalescent COVID-19.

The chain couples TRBV2 to TRBJ2-7; D is unclear. The germline CDR1 and CDR2 sequences are SNHLY and FYNNEI. V lost 3 bases, J lost 6 bases, and 9 bases lay in between. The CDR3 spans 12 residues. This CDR3 reads CASSEYTPEQYF. The CDR3 nucleotides read TGTGCCAGCAGTGAGTATACACCCGAGCAGTACTTC. The full variable domain, its missing parts supplied by reference TRBV2 and TRBJ2-7, is EPEVTQTPSHQVTQMGQEVILRCVPISNHLYFYWYRQILGQKVEFLVSFYNNEISEKSEIFDDQFSVERPDGSNFTLKIRSTKLEDSAMYFCASSEYTPEQYFGPGTRLTVT.

V and J are TRBV5-4 and TRBJ1-4; 9 positions agree with TRBD1. Germline CDR1 SGHNT, CDR2 YYREEE (reference sequence). V was pared by 6 bases and J by 8 bases, with 11 bases of the junction left unmatched. The CDR3 runs 15 residues. The CDR3 spells CASTSFRDRDEKLFF. DNA for the CDR3: TGTGCCAGCACTTCATTCCGGGACAGGGACGAAAAACTGTTTTTT.

The chain joins TRBV2 to TRBJ2-1, with TRBD2 matching over 14 bases. CDR1 is SNHLY, CDR2 FYNNEI, per germline. The junction had 8 bases not matched to a gene; V was cut back by 7 bases and J by 9 bases. There are 15 residues in the CDR3. This CDR3 reads CASTTTSGRVGEQFF. CDR3 nucleotides: TGTGCCAGCACTACGACTAGCGGGAGGGTGGGTGAGCAGTTCTTC. The whole variable domain, filled in from reference TRBV2 and TRBJ2-1, reads EPEVTQTPSHQVTQMGQEVILRCVPISNHLYFYWYRQILGQKVEFLVSFYNNEISEKSEIFDDQFSVERPDGSNFTLKIRSTKLEDSAMYFCASTTTSGRVGEQFFGPGTRLTVL.

This clone showed up just a few times. V gene TRBV12-5 combines with J gene TRBJ1-5, with 9 bases lining up with TRBD1. CDR3 length equals 19 residues. Germline V gives CDR1 LGHNT, CDR2 FRNRAP. With V trimmed by 3 bases and J by 0 bases, 12 bases remained unmatched. CDR3 in amino acids: CASGFTYGQGTYSNQPQHF. The CDR3 nucleotides read TGTGCTAGTGGTTTCACATATGGACAGGGGACGTATAGCAATCAGCCCCAGCATTTT.

The V gene is TRBV3-1 (or the pseudogene TRBV3-2), the J gene TRBJ2-7, with D perhaps TRBD2 (6 bases). The CDR3 length is 14 residues. Trimming removed 4 bases at V and 9 bases at J, with 19 bases between. Germline V CDR1 and CDR2: LGHDT, YNNKEL (reference sequence). The CDR3: CASSPQRRGTAQYF. CDR3 bases: TGTGCCAGCAGCCCGCAGCGGAGGGGCACGGCGCAGTACTTC.

The rearrangement joins TRBV7-6 to TRBJ2-5; 7 bases align to TRBD2. CDR3 length equals 15 residues. Per germline, CDR1 SGHVS and CDR2 FNYEAQ. V was clipped by 5 bases and J by 5 bases; unmatched bases: 11. The chain's CDR3 is CASSRGRERVETQYF. Written as DNA, the CDR3 is TGTGCCAGCAGCCGAGGGCGGGAGCGGGTTGAGACCCAGTACTTC.

The rearrangement links TRBV2 to TRBJ2-5, with 9 nucleotides matching TRBD2. J lost 1 base, V lost 4 bases, and 10 bases had no gene match. CDR1 and CDR2 from the germline V gene are SNHLY and FYNNEI. CDR3 length: 17 residues. The CDR3 DNA follows: TGTGCCAGCAGTGGCTCCCTGAGCGGGGGGCCCCAAGAGACCCAGTACTTC. This gives the protein CASSGSLSGGPQETQYF.

The CDR3 protein is CASSFFQNNSPLHF. The CDR3 DNA follows: TGTGCCAGCAGCTTTTTCCAGAATAATTCACCCCTCCACTTT. This chain joins TRBV5-6 and TRBJ1-6, with D unclear. The V gene's germline CDR1 is SGHDT and CDR2 YYEEEE. The V end lost 2 bases, the J end lost 5 bases, and 8 bases lay between the germline ends. The CDR3 loop spans 14 amino acids.

This clone was recorded only once. V usage is TRBV25-1 and J usage is TRBJ1-6; 9 bases map to TRBD1. CDR1 and CDR2 (germline): MGHDK, SYGVNS. The J segment lost 5 bases and the V segment lost 4 bases, leaving 9 bases of the junction unmatched. This CDR3 contains 17 residues. The CDR3 sequence: CASSALSGTGHNSPLHF. The CDR3, as DNA: TGTGCCAGCAGTGCCCTATCTGGGACAGGGCATAATTCACCCCTCCACTTT.

The chain has TRBV2 and TRBJ2-1, with 7 nucleotides matching TRBD2. Germline V gene sequence: CDR1 SNHLY, CDR2 FYNNEI. V dropped 8 bases and J dropped 1; count of bases not matched to a gene: 14. The CDR3 extends over 17 amino acids. In nucleotides, the CDR3 is TGTGCCAGCCGCCGGCGCCAAATTAGCGGGTCCTACAATGAGCAGTTCTTC. It translates to CASRRRQISGSYNEQFF.

This clone has only a few counts. The CDR3 spells CASSISGTGVQPQHF. CDR3 nucleotides: TGTGCCAGTAGTATATCCGGGACAGGGGTTCAGCCCCAGCATTTT. The J gene is TRBJ1-5, the V gene TRBV19; 10 bases align to TRBD1. With 2 bases clipped from V and 6 bases from J, the junction kept 4 bases outside the gene matches. Germline V gene data show CDR1 as LNHDA and CDR2 as SQIVND (reference sequence). This CDR3 is 15 amino acids long.

This chain joins TRBV28 and TRBJ1-2; D remains ambiguous. CDR1 is MDHEN, CDR2 SYDVKM, per germline. The CDR3 covers 17 residues. Deletions cut 4 bases from V and 7 bases from J, with 25 bases between. DNA of the CDR3: TGTGCCAGCAGTTCAGCCAGTGGGCAGTCCTCTGCCGGTGGCTACACCTTC. Translated, it gives CASSSASGQSSAGGYTF.

The V and J genes are TRBV2 and TRBJ2-5; D call uncertain. V was clipped by 8 bases and J by 5 bases, with 15 bases between them. In germline, CDR1 is SNHLY, CDR2 FYNNEI. There are 13 residues in the CDR3. This CDR3 is CASSPLVVETQYF. In nucleotides, the CDR3 is TGTGCCAGCTCCCCCCTAGTGGTTGAGACCCAGTACTTC.

This chain links TRBV5-6 with TRBJ2-7; 11 bases align to TRBD1. V lost 0 bases, J lost 4 bases, and 6 bases stayed unmatched. Germline loops: CDR1 SGHDT, CDR2 YYEEEE. CDR3 length: 16 amino acids. The CDR3 nucleotides read TGTGCCAGCAGCTTGGCCTTGGACAGGGGGCTTTACGAGCAGTACTTC. Its translation is CASSLALDRGLYEQYF.

The rearrangement links TRBV28 to TRBJ1-4; 9 bases align to TRBD1. Germline V gene sequence: CDR1 MDHEN, CDR2 SYDVKM. The length of the CDR3 is 15 residues. Germline trimming cut 3 bases from V and 8 bases from J; bases unmatched to any gene: 7. The CDR3 loop is CASSFPGQGREKLFF. CDR3 DNA sequence: TGTGCCAGCAGTTTCCCGGGACAGGGCCGAGAAAAACTGTTTTTT.

The chain carries TRBV29-1 and TRBJ1-2; perhaps TRBD1 as D (5 bases). The germline V gene has CDR1 SQVTM and CDR2 ANQGSEA. The CDR3 is 13 amino acids. Trimming cost V 6 bases and J 2 bases, with 13 bases left between them. The CDR3 nucleotides read TGCAGCGTCCGTTCCCAGGGAAACTATGGCTACACCTTC. Protein: CSVRSQGNYGYTF.

The J gene is TRBJ2-3, the V gene TRBV4-1, with 9 bases identical to TRBD2. The V and J ends lost 2 bases and 2 bases, in that order; junction bases with no gene match: 17. CDR3 size: 20 residues. Germline V gene data show CDR1 as MGHRA and CDR2 as YSYEKL. CDR3 loop: CASSQPEPPLAGVITDTQYF. CDR3 sequence (DNA): TGCGCCAGCAGCCAACCCGAGCCTCCCTTAGCGGGGGTCATCACAGATACGCAGTATTTT.

CDR3 loop: CASSHSGGGNTEAFF. CDR3 nucleotides: TGTGCCAGCAGCCACTCTGGGGGCGGGAACACTGAAGCTTTCTTT. V and J are TRBV3-1 (or the pseudogene TRBV3-2) and TRBJ1-1; D possibly corresponds to TRBD1 (6 bases). The germline V gene has CDR1 LGHDT and CDR2 YNNKEL (reference sequence). V was trimmed by 3 bases and J by 1 base, leaving 12 bases between them. CDR3 length equals 15 residues.

The genes are TRBV19 and TRBJ2-1; the D gene is possibly TRBD2 (5 bases). Germline V gene lookup returns CDR1 LNHDA and CDR2 SQIVND (reference sequence). V gave up 7 bases and J gave up 2 bases, with 15 bases separating them. The CDR3 sequence is 15 residues long. CDR3 sequence (DNA): TGTGCCAGTACAGGTGGGAGAGCCACCTACAATGAGCAGTTCTTC. It yields the protein CASTGGRATYNEQFF.

The CDR3 bases are TGTGCCAGCAGGTTGGAGGGTCCCCTCTCCTACGAGCAGTACTTC. It encodes CASRLEGPLSYEQYF. V usage is TRBV2 and J usage is TRBJ2-7; a possible D gene is TRBD2 (6 bases). Germline-derived CDR1 and CDR2 are SNHLY and FYNNEI. The CDR3 has 15 amino acids. Trimming took off 6 bases at V and 0 bases at J, with 15 bases between the two ends.

This clone has a handful of counts. The CDR3 here is CASSREAGGVGANVLTF. CDR3 nucleotide sequence: TGTGCCAGCAGCCGAGAAGCGGGAGGGGTTGGGGCCAACGTCCTGACTTTC. The chain recombines TRBV6-4 with TRBJ2-6, with 10 bases lining up with TRBD2. From germline, CDR1 is MRHNA and CDR2 SNTAGT. The junction had 8 bases not matched to a gene; V was cut back by 6 bases and J by 3 bases. The CDR3 loop spans 17 amino acids.

The CDR3 reads CASSIVLAKNIQYF. The CDR3 DNA sequence: TGTGCCAGTAGTATAGTTCTAGCCAAAAACATTCAGTACTTC. This chain joins TRBV19 and TRBJ2-4; D is undetermined. The CDR3 totals 14 residues. In germline, CDR1 is LNHDA, CDR2 SQIVND (reference sequence). V dropped 1 base and J dropped 0 bases, with 4 bases sitting between them.

The chain recombines TRBV3-1 (or the pseudogene TRBV3-2) with TRBJ2-3; 7 nucleotides align to TRBD2. The CDR3 is 15 residues long. V was pared by 3 bases and J by 1 base, with 4 bases of the junction left unmatched. The germline gives CDR1 LGHDT, CDR2 YNNKEL (reference sequence). CDR3 coding DNA: TGTGCCAGCAGCCAGGGCGGGAGCGGCACAGATACGCAGTATTTT. Translating it yields CASSQGGSGTDTQYF.

The chain has TRBV7-3 and TRBJ2-3; D is possibly TRBD2 (7 bases). V was shortened by 1 base and J by 2 bases, with 13 bases between the two germline ends. The CDR3 spans 16 residues. The germline V gene has CDR1 SGHTA and CDR2 FQGTGA. This CDR3 reads CASSLSGGANTDTQYF. The CDR3 bases are TGTGCCAGCAGCTTAAGTGGGGGGGCAAACACAGATACGCAGTATTTT.